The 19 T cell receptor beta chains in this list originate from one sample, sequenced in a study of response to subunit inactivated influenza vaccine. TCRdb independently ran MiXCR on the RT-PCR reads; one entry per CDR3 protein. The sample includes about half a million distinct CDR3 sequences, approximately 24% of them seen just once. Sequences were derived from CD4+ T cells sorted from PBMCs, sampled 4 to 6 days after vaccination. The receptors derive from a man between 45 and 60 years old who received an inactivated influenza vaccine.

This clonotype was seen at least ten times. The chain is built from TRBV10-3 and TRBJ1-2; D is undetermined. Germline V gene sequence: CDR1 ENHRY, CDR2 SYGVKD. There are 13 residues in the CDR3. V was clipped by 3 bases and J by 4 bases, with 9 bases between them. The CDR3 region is CAISDPKTYGYTF. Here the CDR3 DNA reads TGTGCCATCAGTGATCCAAAGACCTATGGCTACACCTTC.

This CDR3 is CSARDTGSTEAFF. The CDR3 nucleotides read TGCAGTGCTAGAGACACAGGGAGCACTGAAGCTTTCTTT. The gene calls are TRBV20-1 and TRBJ1-1, with D tentatively TRBD1 (6 bases). V was shortened by 0 bases and J by 4 bases, with 9 bases between the two germline ends. The CDR3 consists of 13 residues. Germline CDR1 and CDR2: DFQATT and SNEGSKA (reference sequence).

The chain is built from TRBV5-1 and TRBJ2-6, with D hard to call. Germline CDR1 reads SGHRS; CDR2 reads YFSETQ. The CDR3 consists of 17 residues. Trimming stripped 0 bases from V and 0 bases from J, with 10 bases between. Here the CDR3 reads CASSLVGITSGANVLTF. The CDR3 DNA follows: TGCGCCAGCAGCTTGGTTGGCATAACCTCTGGGGCCAACGTCCTGACTTTC.

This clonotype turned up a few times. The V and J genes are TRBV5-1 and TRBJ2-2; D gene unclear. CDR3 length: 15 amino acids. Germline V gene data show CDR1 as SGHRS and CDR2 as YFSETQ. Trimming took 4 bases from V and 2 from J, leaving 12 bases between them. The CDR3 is CASSASQVNTGELFF. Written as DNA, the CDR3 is TGCGCCAGCAGCGCTTCCCAGGTTAACACCGGGGAGCTGTTTTTT. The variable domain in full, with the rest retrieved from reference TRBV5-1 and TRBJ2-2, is KAGVTQTPRYLIKTRGQQVTLSCSPISGHRSVSWYQQTPGQGLQFLFEYFSETQRNKGNFPGRFSGRQFSNSRSEMNVSTLELGDSALYLCASSASQVNTGELFFGEGSRLTVL.

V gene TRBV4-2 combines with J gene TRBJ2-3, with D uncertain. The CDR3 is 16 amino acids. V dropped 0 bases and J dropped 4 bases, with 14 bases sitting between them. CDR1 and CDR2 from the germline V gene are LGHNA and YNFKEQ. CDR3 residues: CASSQDPVSWSDTQYF. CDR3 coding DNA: TGTGCCAGCAGCCAAGATCCGGTTTCATGGTCAGATACGCAGTATTTT.

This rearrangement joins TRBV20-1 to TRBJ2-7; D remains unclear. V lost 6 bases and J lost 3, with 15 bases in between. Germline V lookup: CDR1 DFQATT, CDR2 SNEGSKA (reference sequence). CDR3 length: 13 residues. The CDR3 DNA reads TGCAGTGCCTTGGCCGGAAACGGCTACGAGCAGTACTTC. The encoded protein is CSALAGNGYEQYF.

The CDR3 protein is CASSYGVWETQYF. As DNA, the CDR3 is TGTGCCAGCAGTTACGGTGTGTGGGAGACCCAGTACTTC. The chain has TRBV6-5 and TRBJ2-5; no clear D gene. This CDR3 region has 13 residues. The germline gives CDR1 MNHEY, CDR2 SVGAGI. V gave up 2 bases and J gave up 5 bases, with 9 bases separating them.

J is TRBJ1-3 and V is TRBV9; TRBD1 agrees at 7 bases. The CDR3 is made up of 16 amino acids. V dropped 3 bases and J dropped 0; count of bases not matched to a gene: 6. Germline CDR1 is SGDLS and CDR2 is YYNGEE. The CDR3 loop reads CASSDTGVLSGNTIYF. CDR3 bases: TGTGCCAGCAGCGACACAGGGGTCCTCTCTGGAAACACCATATATTTT.

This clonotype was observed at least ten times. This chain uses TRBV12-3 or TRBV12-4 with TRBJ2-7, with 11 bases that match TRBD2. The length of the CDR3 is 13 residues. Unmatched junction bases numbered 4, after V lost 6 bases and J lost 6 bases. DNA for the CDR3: TGTGCCAGCAGCCTAGCGGGAGGATCCGAGCAGTACTTC. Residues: CASSLAGGSEQYF.

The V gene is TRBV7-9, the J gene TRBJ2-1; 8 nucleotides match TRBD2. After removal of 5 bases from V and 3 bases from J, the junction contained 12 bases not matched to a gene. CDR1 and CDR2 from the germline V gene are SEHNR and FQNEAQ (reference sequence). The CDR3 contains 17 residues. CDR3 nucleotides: TGTGCCAGCAGCCGTAGGCGTACTAGCGGATTCTACAATGAGCAGTTCTTC. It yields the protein CASSRRRTSGFYNEQFF.

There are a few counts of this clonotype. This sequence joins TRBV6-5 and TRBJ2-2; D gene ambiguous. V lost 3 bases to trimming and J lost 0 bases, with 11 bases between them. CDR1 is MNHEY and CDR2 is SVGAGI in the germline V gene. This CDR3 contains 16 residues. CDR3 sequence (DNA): TGTGCCAGCAGTTATGACCTAAAGCCGAACACCGGGGAGCTGTTTTTT. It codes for CASSYDLKPNTGELFF.

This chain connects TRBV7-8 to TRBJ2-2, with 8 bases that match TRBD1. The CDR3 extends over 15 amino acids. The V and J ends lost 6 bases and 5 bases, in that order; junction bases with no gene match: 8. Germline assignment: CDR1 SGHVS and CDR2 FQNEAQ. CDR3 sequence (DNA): TGTGCCAGCAGATCGACAGGGGCGCAGACCGGGGAGCTGTTTTTT. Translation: CASRSTGAQTGELFF.

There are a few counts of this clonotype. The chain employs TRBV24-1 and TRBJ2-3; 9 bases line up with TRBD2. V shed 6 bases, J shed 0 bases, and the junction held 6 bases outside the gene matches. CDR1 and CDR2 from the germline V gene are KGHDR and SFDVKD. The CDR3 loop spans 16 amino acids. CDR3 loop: CATSPRLAESTDTQYF. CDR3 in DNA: TGTGCCACCAGTCCACGACTAGCGGAGAGCACAGATACGCAGTATTTT.

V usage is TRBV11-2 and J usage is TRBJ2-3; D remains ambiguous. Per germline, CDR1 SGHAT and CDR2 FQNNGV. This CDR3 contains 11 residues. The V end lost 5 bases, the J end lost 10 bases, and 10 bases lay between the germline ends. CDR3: CASSPGPAQYF. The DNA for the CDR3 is TGTGCCAGCAGCCCCGGACCGGCGCAGTATTTT.

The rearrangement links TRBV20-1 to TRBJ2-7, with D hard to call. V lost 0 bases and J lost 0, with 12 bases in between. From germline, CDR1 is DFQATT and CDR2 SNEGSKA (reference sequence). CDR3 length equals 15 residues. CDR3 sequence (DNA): TGCAGTGCTAGAGATCTATCTAGGGACTCCTACGAGCAGTACTTC. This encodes CSARDLSRDSYEQYF.

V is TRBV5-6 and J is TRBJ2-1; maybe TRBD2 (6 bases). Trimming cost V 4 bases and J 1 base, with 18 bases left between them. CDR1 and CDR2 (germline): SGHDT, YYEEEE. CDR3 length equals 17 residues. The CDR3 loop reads CASSAGKTAISYNEQFF. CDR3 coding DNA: TGTGCCAGCAGCGCGGGGAAGACAGCGATTTCCTACAATGAGCAGTTCTTC. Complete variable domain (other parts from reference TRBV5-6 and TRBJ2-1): DAGVTQSPTHLIKTRGQQVTLRCSPKSGHDTVSWYQQALGQGPQFIFQYYEEEERQRGNFPDRFSGHQFPNYSSELNVNALLLGDSALYLCASSAGKTAISYNEQFFGPGTRLTVL.

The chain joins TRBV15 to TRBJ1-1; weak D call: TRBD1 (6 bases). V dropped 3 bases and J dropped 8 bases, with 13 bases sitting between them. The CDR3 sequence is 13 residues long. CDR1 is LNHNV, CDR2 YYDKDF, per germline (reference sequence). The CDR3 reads CATSSKAGTEAFF. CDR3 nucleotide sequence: TGTGCCACCAGCAGTAAAGCCGGGACAGAAGCTTTCTTT.

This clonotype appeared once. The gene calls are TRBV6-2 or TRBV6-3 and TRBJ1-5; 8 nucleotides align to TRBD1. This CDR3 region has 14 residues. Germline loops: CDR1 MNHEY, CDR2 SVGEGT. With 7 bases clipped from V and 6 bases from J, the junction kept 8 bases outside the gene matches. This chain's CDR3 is CASTYGQGAQPQHF. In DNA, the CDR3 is TGTGCCAGCACCTACGGGCAGGGGGCTCAGCCCCAGCATTTT.

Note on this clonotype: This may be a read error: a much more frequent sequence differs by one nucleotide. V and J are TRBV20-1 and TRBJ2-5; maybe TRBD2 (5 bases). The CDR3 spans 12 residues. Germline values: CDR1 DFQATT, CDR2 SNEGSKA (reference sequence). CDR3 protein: CSARVSGETLYF. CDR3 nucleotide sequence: TGCAGTGCTAGAGTTAGTGGGGAGACCCTGTACTTC.